This T cell receptor (beta chain) was recorded in a study of beta chain features in type 1 diabetes. This clone showed up just once. The CDR3 loop spans 15 amino acids. Germline V gene lookup returns CDR1 SGHVS and CDR2 FQNEAQ. V lost 5 bases and J 4 bases, leaving 14 bases between the germline ends. The sequenced template was cDNA made from the entire isolated RNA. Mean read depth for stem cell-like memory T cell samples was approximately 1.01 million reads. Assay: immunoSEQ multiplex PCR; the TCRdb copy retains only in-frame clones and omits some. The sample has roughly 120,000 clones, approximately 37% seen once; the top ten hold 0.06% to 0.075%.

Sequencing input: stem cell memory CD4+ T cells from blood. The receptor's source is a woman aged 18-29 years in good health. V is TRBV7-8 and J is TRBJ1-4; unclear D gene. As DNA, the CDR3 is TGTGCCAGCAGCGCCGAGACCTACTATAATGAAAAACTGTTTTTT. This codes for CASSAETYYNEKLFF.